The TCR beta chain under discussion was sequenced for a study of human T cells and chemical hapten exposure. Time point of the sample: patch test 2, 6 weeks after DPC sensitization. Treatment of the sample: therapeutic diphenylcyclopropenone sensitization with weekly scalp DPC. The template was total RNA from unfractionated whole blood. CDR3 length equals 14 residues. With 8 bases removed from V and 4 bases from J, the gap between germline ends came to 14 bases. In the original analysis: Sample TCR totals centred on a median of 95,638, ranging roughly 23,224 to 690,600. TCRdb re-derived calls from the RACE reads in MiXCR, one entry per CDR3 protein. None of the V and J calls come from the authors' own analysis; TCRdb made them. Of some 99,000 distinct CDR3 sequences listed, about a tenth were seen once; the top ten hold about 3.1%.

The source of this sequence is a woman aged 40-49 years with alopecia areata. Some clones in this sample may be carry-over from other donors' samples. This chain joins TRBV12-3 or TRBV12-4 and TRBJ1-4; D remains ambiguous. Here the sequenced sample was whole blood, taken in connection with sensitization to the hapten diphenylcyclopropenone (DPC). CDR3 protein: CASAAGQLNEKLFF. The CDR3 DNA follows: TGTGCCAGCGCGGCTGGGCAGCTTAATGAAAAACTGTTTTTT.